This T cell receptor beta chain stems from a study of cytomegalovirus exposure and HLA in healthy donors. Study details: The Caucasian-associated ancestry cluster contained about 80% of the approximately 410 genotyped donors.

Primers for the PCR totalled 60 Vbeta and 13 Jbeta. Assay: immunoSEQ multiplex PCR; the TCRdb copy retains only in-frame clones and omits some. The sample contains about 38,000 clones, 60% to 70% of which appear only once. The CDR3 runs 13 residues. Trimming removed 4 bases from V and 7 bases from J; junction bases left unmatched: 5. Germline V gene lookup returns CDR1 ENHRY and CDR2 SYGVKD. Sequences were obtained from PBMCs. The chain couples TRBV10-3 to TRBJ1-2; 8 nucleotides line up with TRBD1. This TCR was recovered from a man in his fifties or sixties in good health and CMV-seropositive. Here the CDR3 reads CAISGQGAVGYTF. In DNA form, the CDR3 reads TGTGCCATCAGTGGGCAGGGGGCAGTTGGCTACACCTTC.